The next 4 T cell receptor beta chains were all read from a single sample in a study of T cell changes during pregnancy in multiple sclerosis. This table comes from immunoSEQ multiplex PCR, and its TCRdb copy is limited to in-frame clones, with some not included. The profile covers roughly 80,000 clones, with around 93% appearing a single time and roughly 2.5% taken by the ten largest. The sample consisted of peripheral blood, taken in the second trimester of pregnancy. Receptors originate from a female donor with multiple sclerosis, enrolled in a pregnancy study.

The V call is TRBV20-1, the J call TRBJ1-2, with D perhaps TRBD1 (5 bases). In germline, CDR1 is DFQATT, CDR2 SNEGSKA (reference sequence). V gave up 3 bases and J gave up 8 bases, with 10 bases separating them. The CDR3 extends over 11 amino acids. Here the CDR3 DNA reads TGCAGTGCTAGGGACATGGAGGGCTACACCTTC. Amino acids: CSARDMEGYTF.

The rearrangement joins TRBV28 to TRBJ1-6; D ambiguous. This CDR3 is built from 12 residues. Germline V CDR1 and CDR2: MDHEN, SYDVKM. The germline V and J ends were trimmed by 5 bases and 10 bases, with 9 bases remaining between them. The CDR3 spells CASSTTLSPLHF. The CDR3 DNA sequence: TGTGCCAGCAGTACGACTTTGTCACCCCTCCACTTT.

This rearrangement joins TRBV7-9 to TRBJ2-7; 7 bases are a match to TRBD1. Germline V gene sequence: CDR1 SEHNR, CDR2 FQNEAQ (reference sequence). J was trimmed by 1 base and V by 5 bases; bases with no gene match: 2. There are 13 residues in the CDR3. Here the CDR3 DNA reads TGTGCCAGCAGCGGACAGGAATCCTACGAGCAGTACTTC. Amino acids: CASSGQESYEQYF. The complete variable domain, with remaining parts taken from reference TRBV7-9 and TRBJ2-7, reads DTGVSQNPRHKITKRGQNVTFRCDPISEHNRLYWYRQTLGQGPEFLTYFQNEAQLEKSRLLSDRFSAERPKGSFSTLEIQRTEQGDSAMYLCASSGQESYEQYFGPGTRLTVT.

V usage is TRBV11-2 and J usage is TRBJ2-3; 7 bases are shared with TRBD2. Germline trimming cut 7 bases from V and 2 bases from J; bases unmatched to any gene: 9. Germline V gives CDR1 SGHAT, CDR2 FQNNGV. The CDR3 is 15 residues long. The CDR3 DNA sequence: TGTGCCAGCAATCTACGGCGGGGGATCACAGATACGCAGTATTTT. It yields the protein CASNLRRGITDTQYF.